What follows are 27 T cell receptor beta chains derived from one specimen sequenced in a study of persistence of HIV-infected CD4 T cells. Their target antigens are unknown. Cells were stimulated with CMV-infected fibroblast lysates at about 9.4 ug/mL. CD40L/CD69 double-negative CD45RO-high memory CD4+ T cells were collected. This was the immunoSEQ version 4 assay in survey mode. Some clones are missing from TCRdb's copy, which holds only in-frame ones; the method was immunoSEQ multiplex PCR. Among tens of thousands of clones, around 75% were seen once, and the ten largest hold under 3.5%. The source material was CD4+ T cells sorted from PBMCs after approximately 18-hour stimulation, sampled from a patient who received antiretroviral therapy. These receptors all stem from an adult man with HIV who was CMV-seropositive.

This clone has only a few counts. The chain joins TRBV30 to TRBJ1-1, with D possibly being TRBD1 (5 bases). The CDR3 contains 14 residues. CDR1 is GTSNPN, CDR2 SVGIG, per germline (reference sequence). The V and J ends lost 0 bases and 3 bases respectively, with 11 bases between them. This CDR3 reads CAWSVQAWYTEAFF. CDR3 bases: TGTGCCTGGAGTGTACAGGCCTGGTACACTGAAGCTTTCTTT.

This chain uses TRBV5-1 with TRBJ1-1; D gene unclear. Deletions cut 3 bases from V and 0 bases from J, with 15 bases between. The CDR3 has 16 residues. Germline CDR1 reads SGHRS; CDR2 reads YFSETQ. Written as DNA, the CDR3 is TGCGCCAGCAGCTCCCTCCTAAGTCAGATGAACACTGAAGCTTTCTTT. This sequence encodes CASSSLLSQMNTEAFF.

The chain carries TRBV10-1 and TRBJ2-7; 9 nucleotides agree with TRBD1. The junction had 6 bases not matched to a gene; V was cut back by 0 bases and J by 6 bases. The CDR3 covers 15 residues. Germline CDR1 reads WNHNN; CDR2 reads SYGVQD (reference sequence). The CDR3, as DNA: TGCGCCAGCAGTGAGTCCCGGGACAGGGTTCCCGAGCAGTACTTC. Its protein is CASSESRDRVPEQYF.

Here the CDR3 DNA reads TGTGCCAGCAGCTTCCAGGGACGGGGGGGTCAAGAGACCCAGTACTTC. Amino acids: CASSFQGRGGQETQYF. The chain joins TRBV7-2 to TRBJ2-5, with 8 bases fitting TRBD2. Trimming at V came to 3 bases and at J to 2 bases, leaving 8 bases not matched to a gene. This CDR3 has 16 residues. CDR1 and CDR2 (germline): SGHTA, FQGNSA.

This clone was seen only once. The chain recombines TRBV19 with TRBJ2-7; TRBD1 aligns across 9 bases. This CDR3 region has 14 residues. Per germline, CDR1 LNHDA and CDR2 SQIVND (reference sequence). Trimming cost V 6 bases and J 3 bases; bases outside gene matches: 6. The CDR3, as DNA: TGTGCCAGTAGCTCGGACAGGGGATTCTACGAGCAGTACTTC. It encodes CASSSDRGFYEQYF.

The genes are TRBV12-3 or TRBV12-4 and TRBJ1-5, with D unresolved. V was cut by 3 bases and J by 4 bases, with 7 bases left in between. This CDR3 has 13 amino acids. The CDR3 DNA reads TGTGCCAGCAGTTTTGCCGGGAATCAGCCCCAGCATTTT. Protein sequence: CASSFAGNQPQHF.

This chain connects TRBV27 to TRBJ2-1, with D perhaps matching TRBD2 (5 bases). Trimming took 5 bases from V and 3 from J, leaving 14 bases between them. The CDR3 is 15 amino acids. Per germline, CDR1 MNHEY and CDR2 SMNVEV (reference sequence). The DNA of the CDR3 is TGTGCCAGCAGTAGAGAAGCCCGGGACTACAATGAGCAGTTCTTC. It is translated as CASSREARDYNEQFF.

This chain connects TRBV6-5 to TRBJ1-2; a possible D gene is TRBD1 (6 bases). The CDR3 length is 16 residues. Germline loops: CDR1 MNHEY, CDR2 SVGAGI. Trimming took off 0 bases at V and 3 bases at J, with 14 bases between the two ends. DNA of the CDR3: TGTGCCAGCAGTTACTCGCTCAGGGACATTGACTATGGCTACACCTTC. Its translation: CASSYSLRDIDYGYTF.

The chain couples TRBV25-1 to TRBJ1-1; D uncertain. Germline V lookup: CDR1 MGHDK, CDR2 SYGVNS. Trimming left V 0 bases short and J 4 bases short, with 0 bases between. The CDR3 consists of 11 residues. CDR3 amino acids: CASSEYTEAFF. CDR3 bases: TGTGCCAGCAGTGAATACACTGAAGCTTTCTTT.

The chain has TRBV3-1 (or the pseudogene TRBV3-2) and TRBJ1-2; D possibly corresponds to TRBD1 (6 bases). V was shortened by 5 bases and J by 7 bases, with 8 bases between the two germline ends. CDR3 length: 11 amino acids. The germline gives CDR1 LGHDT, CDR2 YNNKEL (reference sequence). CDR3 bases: TGTGCCAGCAGCAACAGGGTTGGCTACACCTTC. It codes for CASSNRVGYTF.

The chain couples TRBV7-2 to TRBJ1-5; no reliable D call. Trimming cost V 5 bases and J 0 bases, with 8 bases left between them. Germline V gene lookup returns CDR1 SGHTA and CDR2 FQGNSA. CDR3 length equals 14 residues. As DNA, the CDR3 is TGTGCCAGCAGCGTACAGAGTAGCAATCAGCCCCAGCATTTT. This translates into CASSVQSSNQPQHF.

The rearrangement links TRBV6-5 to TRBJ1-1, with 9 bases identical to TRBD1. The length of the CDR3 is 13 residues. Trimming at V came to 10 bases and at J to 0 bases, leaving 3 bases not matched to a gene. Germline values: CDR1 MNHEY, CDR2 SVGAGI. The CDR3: CATRQGVNTEAFF. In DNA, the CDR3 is TGTGCCACACGACAGGGGGTGAACACTGAAGCTTTCTTT.

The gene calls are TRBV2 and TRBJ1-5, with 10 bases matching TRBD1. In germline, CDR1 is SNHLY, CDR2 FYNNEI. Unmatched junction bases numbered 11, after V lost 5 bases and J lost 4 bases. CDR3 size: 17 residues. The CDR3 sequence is CASSPLRGQGGNQPQHF. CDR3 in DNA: TGTGCCAGCAGTCCACTGAGAGGACAGGGGGGAAATCAGCCCCAGCATTTT. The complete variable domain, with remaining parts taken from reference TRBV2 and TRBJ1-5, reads EPEVTQTPSHQVTQMGQEVILRCVPISNHLYFYWYRQILGQKVEFLVSFYNNEISEKSEIFDDQFSVERPDGSNFTLKIRSTKLEDSAMYFCASSPLRGQGGNQPQHFGDGTRLSIL.

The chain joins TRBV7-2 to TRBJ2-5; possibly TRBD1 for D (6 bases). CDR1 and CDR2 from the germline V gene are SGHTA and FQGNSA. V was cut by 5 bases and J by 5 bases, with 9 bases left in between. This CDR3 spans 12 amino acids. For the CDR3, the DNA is TGTGCCAGCAGCATTGGACAGGAGACCCAGTACTTC. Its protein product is CASSIGQETQYF.

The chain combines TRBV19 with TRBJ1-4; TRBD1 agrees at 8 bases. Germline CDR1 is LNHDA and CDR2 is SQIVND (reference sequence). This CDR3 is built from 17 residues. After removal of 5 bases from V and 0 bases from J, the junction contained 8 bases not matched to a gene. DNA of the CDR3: TGTGCCAGTAGTTTAGGGACAGGAGGTCCAACTAATGAAAAACTGTTTTTT. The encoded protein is CASSLGTGGPTNEKLFF.

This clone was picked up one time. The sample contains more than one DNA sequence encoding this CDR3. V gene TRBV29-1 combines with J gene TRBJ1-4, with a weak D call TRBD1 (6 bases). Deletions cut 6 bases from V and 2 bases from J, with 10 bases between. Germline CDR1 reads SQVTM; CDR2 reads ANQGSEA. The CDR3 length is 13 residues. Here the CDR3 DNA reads TGCAGCGTCAGGGGAGCCACTAATGAAAAACTGTTTTTT. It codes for CSVRGATNEKLFF.

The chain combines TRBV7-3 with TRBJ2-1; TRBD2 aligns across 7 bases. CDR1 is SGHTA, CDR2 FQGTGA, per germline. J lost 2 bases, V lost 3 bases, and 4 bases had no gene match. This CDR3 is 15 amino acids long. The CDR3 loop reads CASSLAGLAYNEQFF. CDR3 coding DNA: TGTGCCAGCAGCTTGGCAGGACTAGCCTACAATGAGCAGTTCTTC.

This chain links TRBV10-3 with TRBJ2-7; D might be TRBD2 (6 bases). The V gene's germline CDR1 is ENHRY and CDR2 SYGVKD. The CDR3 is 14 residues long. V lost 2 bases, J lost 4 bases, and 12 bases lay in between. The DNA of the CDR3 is TGTGCCATCAGTGAGCCCGGGGGATCTTACGAGCAGTACTTC. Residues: CAISEPGGSYEQYF.

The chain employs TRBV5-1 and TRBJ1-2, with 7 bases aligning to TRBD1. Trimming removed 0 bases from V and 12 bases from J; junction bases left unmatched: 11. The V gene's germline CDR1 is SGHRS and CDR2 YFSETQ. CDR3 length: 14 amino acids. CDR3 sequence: CASSLELAGTANTF. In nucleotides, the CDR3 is TGCGCCAGCAGCTTGGAATTAGCTGGGACAGCGAACACCTTC.

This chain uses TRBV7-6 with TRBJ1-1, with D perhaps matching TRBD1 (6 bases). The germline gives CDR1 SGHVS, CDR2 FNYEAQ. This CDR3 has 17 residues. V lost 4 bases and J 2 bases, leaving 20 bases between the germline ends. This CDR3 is CASSWGGDEQGNTEAFF. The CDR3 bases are TGTGCCAGCAGCTGGGGGGGGGACGAACAGGGAAACACTGAAGCTTTCTTT.

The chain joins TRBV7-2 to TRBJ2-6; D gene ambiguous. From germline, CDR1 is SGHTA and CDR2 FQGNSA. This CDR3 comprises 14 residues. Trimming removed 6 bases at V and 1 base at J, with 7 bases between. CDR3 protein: CASRAASGANVLTF. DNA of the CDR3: TGTGCCAGCAGGGCCGCTTCTGGGGCCAACGTCCTGACTTTC.

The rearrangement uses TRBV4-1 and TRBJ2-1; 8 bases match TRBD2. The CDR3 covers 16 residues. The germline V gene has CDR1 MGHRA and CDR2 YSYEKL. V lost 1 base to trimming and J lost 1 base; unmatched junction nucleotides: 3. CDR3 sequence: CASSQAGTRSYNEQFF. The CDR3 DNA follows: TGCGCCAGCAGCCAAGCCGGGACTAGGTCCTACAATGAGCAGTTCTTC.

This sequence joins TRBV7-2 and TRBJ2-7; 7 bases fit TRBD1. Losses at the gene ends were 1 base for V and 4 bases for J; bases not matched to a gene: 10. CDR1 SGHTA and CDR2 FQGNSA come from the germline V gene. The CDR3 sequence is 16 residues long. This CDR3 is CASSLGPRQGAYEQYF. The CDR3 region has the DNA TGTGCCAGCAGCTTAGGGCCTCGACAGGGCGCTTACGAGCAGTACTTC.

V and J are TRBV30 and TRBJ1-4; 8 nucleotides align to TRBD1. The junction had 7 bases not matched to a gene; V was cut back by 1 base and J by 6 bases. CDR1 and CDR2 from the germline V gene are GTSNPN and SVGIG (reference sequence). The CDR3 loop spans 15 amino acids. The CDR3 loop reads CAWSARTGYYEKLFF. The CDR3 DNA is TGTGCCTGGAGTGCGAGGACAGGGTATTATGAAAAACTGTTTTTT.

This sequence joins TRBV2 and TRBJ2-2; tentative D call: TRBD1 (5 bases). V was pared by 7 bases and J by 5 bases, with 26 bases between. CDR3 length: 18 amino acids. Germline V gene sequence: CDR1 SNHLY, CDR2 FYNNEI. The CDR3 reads CASNPRMWQGITTGELFF. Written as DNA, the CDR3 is TGTGCCAGCAACCCGAGGATGTGGCAGGGTATAACGACCGGGGAGCTGTTTTTT.

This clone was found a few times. The CDR3 DNA sequence: TGTGCCAGCAGCCCAAGGACAGGAAAAAGGGAAAAACTGTTTTTT. The encoded protein is CASSPRTGKREKLFF. V usage is TRBV7-2 and J usage is TRBJ1-4; the match to TRBD1 covers 7 bases. V lost 5 bases and J lost 8; bases outside the gene matches: 11. In germline, CDR1 is SGHTA, CDR2 FQGNSA. This CDR3 is built from 15 residues.

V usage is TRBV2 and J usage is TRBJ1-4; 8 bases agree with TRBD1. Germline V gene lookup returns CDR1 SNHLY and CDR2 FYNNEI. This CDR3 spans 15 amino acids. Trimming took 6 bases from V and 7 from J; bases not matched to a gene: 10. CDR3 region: CASSSKDRVVEKLFF. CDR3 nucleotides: TGTGCCAGCAGCTCCAAGGACAGGGTGGTTGAAAAACTGTTTTTT.